The sequence of this T cell receptor beta chain was determined in a study of beta chain features in type 1 diabetes (dated by TCRdb to 2016 to 2018). Describing the broader study: Mean age, gender distribution, total cell number and subset yield did not differ between patients and healthy donors. A total of 107,917,701 sorted cells were examined across all samples, and the number of cells per subset was strongly correlated with RNA yield. In the study, TCRB repertoires of sorted circulating CD4+ T cell subsets from recently diagnosed type 1 diabetes patients were compared with those of matched healthy donors. Regulatory and stem cell-like memory subsets were obtained from only 8 patients and about 8 healthy donors, while naive and central memory subsets were obtained from all 28 donors. On the study overall, not on this receptor specifically: Naive, central memory and regulatory TCRB repertoires appeared to be more alike among patients than among healthy donors. In all four CD4+ subsets, TCRB CDR3 length was moderately but significantly shorter in type 1 diabetes patients. At VDJ recombination sites, type 1 diabetes patients had fewer insertions and more deleted nucleotides, which implies abnormalities in thymic rearrangement. PCR might favor shorter templates, but patient and control samples were amplified and corrected together, so any skew would affect both groups equally. Because cDNA rather than genomic DNA was sequenced, highly expressing activated cells could have been over-represented, although no difference in activation and CD3 levels was found between groups. HLA sub-analyses involved small numbers of individuals, so any influence of HLA type on TCRB rearrangement remained unresolved.

All of the isolated RNA was reverse transcribed with the High Capacity cDNA Reverse Transcription Kit, so expressed TCRB transcripts were sequenced. Naive, central memory and regulatory T cell samples underwent deep immunoSEQ sequencing, averaging roughly 3.5 million total reads per sample. Sorted cells were lysed in RLT buffer, and RNA was extracted using DNase-treated RNeasy Micro or Mini kits according to cell number. To prevent cross-contamination, each cell subset was processed individually, whereas patient and healthy donor samples were processed jointly. The immunoSEQ multiplex PCR was used to amplify TCRB sequences from cDNA, generating 87-bp fragments that spanned the CDR3 region. The amplicons were sequenced using the Illumina HiSeq platform. The paper's data handling went like this. Synthetic template baselines were used to correct PCR bias computationally, reads within Hamming distance 2 were collapsed together, and singletons that could not be merged were discarded. Reads were aligned against IMGT so that V, D and J genes, CDR3 length and insertions or deletions at six rearrangement sites could be assigned. Within each subset, clonotype counts were normalized to sorted cell number, and only after that were true diversity and Gini coefficients computed with the tcR R package. The overlap coefficient, calculated on TCRB nucleotide sequences, was used to quantify repertoire sharing. Drawn from immuneACCESS, this table holds only the in-frame rearrangements with V and J called that TCRdb kept. Clones are partly lost; checked studies trace under half to an unresolved V gene and leave the rest unexplained. V and J calls and clone size are given by that table; D and trimming were obtained from the DNA. The sample table lists almost 350,000 clones, 7% to 10% of them with a count of one. The top ten hold approximately 1% of the sample.

Each donor gave one peripheral blood draw, averaging around 120 mL, which was collected into heparinised tubes. A BD FACSAria II was used to sort naive, central memory, regulatory and stem cell-like memory CD4+ T cells with a panel that included CD45RO, CCR7, CD25, CD127, CD95 and CD27. Purity was above 98% for every sorted population. PBMCs were isolated right away by Lymphoprep density gradient centrifugation and were stained directly, without culture. Samples were stained and sorted in pairs, with one healthy donor and one patient per experiment, so that batch effects were minimized. Comments on this clone: Its antigen is not yet known. Base qualities were left out, and no much larger clone turns up one base away.

Material: central memory CD4+ T cells from blood. The clonotype was recovered from a man aged 25 to 40 with type 1 diabetes.

The CDR3 protein is CASSGANGGNQPQHF. Read as DNA, the sequence is TGTGCCAGCAGTGGGGCTAATGGTGGCAATCAGCCCCAGCATTTT. The V gene is TRBV2 and the J gene is TRBJ1-5; the D gene cannot be resolved reliably. The junction shows trimming of 4 bases on V and 2 bases on J, plus 12 bases between the germline ends. CDR1 SNHLY and CDR2 FYNNEI are derived from the germline V gene. Its CDR3 holds 15 amino acids, cysteine through phenylalanine. Only the CDR3 portion is preserved as DNA: 45 bases, with reading frame beginning at the first base.